This T cell receptor (beta chain) derives from a study of identifying expanded T cells in peripheral blood. Study-wide points: Differentially abundant clones: about 1.3 between replicates, about 16 at approximately 14 days, around 20 at four. Approximately two-week clone count variance significantly increased as total template count grew.

The method was immunoSEQ multiplex PCR; TCRdb's version includes in-frame clones alone and lacks a portion of them. The table shows over 85,000 clones, with 70% to 90% occurring only once. Regarding this clone: Its antigen is currently unknown.

The germline CDR1 and CDR2 sequences are SEHNR and FQNEAQ (reference sequence). V lost 5 bases to trimming and J lost 2 bases, with 9 bases between them. The CDR3 runs to 14 residues. Collection occurred without any documented infections or immune events in donors. The chain combines TRBV7-9 with TRBJ2-2; D ambiguous. Sequenced input: blood. The origin of this receptor is a person between 18 and 70 years old in good health. The CDR3 DNA follows: TGTGCCAGCAGCCCTGTGGGTAACACCGGGGAGCTGTTTTTT. Translating gives CASSPVGNTGELFF.